Shown below are 29 T cell receptor beta chains from a single sample sequenced in a study of chemoradiotherapy in HPV16-positive cancers. Data came from immunoSEQ multiplex PCR; TCRdb stores just in-frame clones and leaves some out. The sample carries just under 5,000 clones, roughly 95% recorded once. Source: tumor tissue, taken from a patient who underwent chemoradiotherapy. The origin of the receptors is a human donor with HPV-associated anogenital cancer.

Concerning this clone: The missing conserved phenylalanine or tryptophan at the end of this CDR3 makes a read error likely. This rearrangement joins TRBV6-1 to TRBJ1-1; D unclear. CDR1 and CDR2 from the germline V gene are MNHNS and SASEGT. The CDR3 runs to 14 residues. Trimming removed 6 bases at V and 0 bases at J, with 11 bases between. Here the CDR3 reads CASRPGNMNTEAFS. In DNA form, the CDR3 reads TGTGCCAGCAGACCCGGGAACATGAACACTGAAGCTTTCTCT.

This clone occurred once. The chain recombines TRBV6-5 with TRBJ2-4; 7 bases map to TRBD1. There are 14 residues in the CDR3. The V and J ends lost 6 bases and 4 bases, in that order; junction bases with no gene match: 6. Germline CDR1 and CDR2: MNHEY and SVGAGI. In nucleotides, the CDR3 is TGTGCCAGCAGGACCGGGGACAGAAAAAACATTCAGTACTTC. Protein: CASRTGDRKNIQYF.

The chain has TRBV6-6 and TRBJ1-4; the match to TRBD1 covers 7 bases. V lost 6 bases and J lost 16; bases outside the gene matches: 14. The CDR3 totals 13 residues. Germline CDR1 reads MNHNY; CDR2 reads SVGAGI (reference sequence). In DNA form, the CDR3 reads TGTGCCAGCAGCCCAGGCCCCCGGGACAGAGCGTTTTTT. Translated: CASSPGPRDRAFF.

The V and J genes are TRBV14 and TRBJ2-7, with TRBD1 identical over 9 bases. The V gene end was trimmed by 4 bases and the J gene end by 1 base; junction bases not matched to a gene: 5. There are 15 residues in the CDR3. The germline V gene has CDR1 SGHDN and CDR2 FVKESK. For the CDR3, the DNA is TGTGCCAGCAGCCGAACGGGACAGGGATCCTACGAGCAGTACTTC. Protein product: CASSRTGQGSYEQYF.

The rearrangement uses TRBV6-1 and TRBJ1-5; D gene uncertain. Germline CDR1 reads MNHNS; CDR2 reads SASEGT. V was pared by 1 base and J by 1 base, with 8 bases between. This CDR3 contains 15 residues. DNA for the CDR3: TGTGCCAGCAGTGAAGACCGGGTGAGCAATCAGCCCCAGCATTTT. Its translation is CASSEDRVSNQPQHF.

The V and J genes are TRBV4-1 and TRBJ2-5, with D uncertain. Trimming pared 0 bases from V and 5 bases from J, leaving 7 bases between. Per germline, CDR1 MGHRA and CDR2 YSYEKL. The length of the CDR3 is 13 residues. The CDR3 spells CASSQDRWETQYF. The CDR3 DNA reads as TGCGCCAGCAGCCAAGATCGGTGGGAGACCCAGTACTTC.

The V gene is TRBV6-6, the J gene TRBJ1-1; D is possibly TRBD1 (5 bases). The CDR3 consists of 15 residues. Germline V CDR1 and CDR2: MNHNY, SVGAGI (reference sequence). With 3 bases removed from V and 1 base from J, the gap between germline ends came to 12 bases. Here the CDR3 reads CASSYVTATNTEAFF. The CDR3 nucleotides are TGTGCCAGCAGTTATGTGACAGCGACGAACACTGAAGCTTTCTTT.

The rearrangement joins TRBV10-3 to TRBJ2-7; 10 nucleotides line up with TRBD2. CDR3 size: 17 residues. CDR1 is ENHRY, CDR2 SYGVKD, per germline. The ends lost 10 bases at V and 2 bases at J; junction bases unmatched: 17. This CDR3 reads CATKGTSGTTRTYEQYF. DNA of the CDR3: TGTGCCACCAAAGGCACTAGCGGGACCACAAGAACCTACGAGCAGTACTTC.

The V call is TRBV15, the J call TRBJ2-5; D is uncertain. This CDR3 is built from 12 residues. V was pared by 0 bases and J by 6 bases, with 5 bases between. The germline gives CDR1 LNHNV, CDR2 YYDKDF (reference sequence). The CDR3 sequence: CATSRDLQTQYF. In DNA form, the CDR3 reads TGTGCCACCAGCAGAGATCTCCAGACCCAGTACTTC.

The chain combines TRBV5-8 with TRBJ2-5; 9 nucleotides agree with TRBD1. This CDR3 spans 16 amino acids. Germline V gene sequence: CDR1 SGHTS, CDR2 YDEGEE. The V segment lost 4 bases and the J segment 5 bases; nucleotides outside the gene matches: 12. The CDR3 here is CASSGLRDRDWETQYF. DNA of the CDR3: TGTGCCAGCAGCGGCCTCCGGGACAGGGACTGGGAGACCCAGTACTTC.

The rearrangement uses TRBV18 and TRBJ1-1; the D gene is possibly TRBD1 (5 bases). Between the trimmed V and J ends, which lost 2 bases and 5 bases, there was a span of 15 bases. The CDR3 length is 15 residues. Per the germline V gene, CDR1 is KGHSH and CDR2 is LQKENI. Written as DNA, the CDR3 is TGTGCCAGCTCACCAGGGCTGGGGGTCGGGACTGAAGCTTTCTTT. It is translated as CASSPGLGVGTEAFF.

This clone appeared a single time. This sequence joins TRBV28 and TRBJ2-1, with D unresolved. The V and J ends lost 6 bases and 7 bases respectively, with 7 bases between them. CDR1 MDHEN and CDR2 SYDVKM come from the germline V gene. There are 11 residues in the CDR3. In nucleotides, the CDR3 is TGTGCCAGCAGGACAATGAATGAGCAGTTCTTC. This translates into CASRTMNEQFF.

About this clone itself: Other DNA sequences in this sample translate to the same CDR3. The chain employs TRBV29-1 and TRBJ1-1; the D gene is possibly TRBD1 (5 bases). The V and J ends lost 3 bases and 3 bases respectively, with 8 bases between them. CDR1 and CDR2 from the germline V gene are SQVTM and ANQGSEA. CDR3 length: 12 residues. In nucleotides, the CDR3 is TGCAGCGTTGATGGGGCGGACACTGAAGCTTTCTTT. Amino acids: CSVDGADTEAFF.

The chain joins TRBV4-1 to TRBJ2-2; D not resolved. The CDR3 runs 15 residues. Germline CDR1 MGHRA, CDR2 YSYEKL. Trimming shortened V by 0 bases and J by 6 bases, and 11 bases separated the two germline ends. In DNA form, the CDR3 reads TGCGCCAGCAGCCAAGATCAGAATGGCGCCGGGGAGCTGTTTTTT. It codes for CASSQDQNGAGELFF.

This clone was seen just once. The chain links TRBV6-1 to TRBJ1-1, with a possible D match to TRBD1 (5 bases). The germline V and J ends were trimmed by 10 bases and 10 bases, with 13 bases remaining between them. The CDR3 has 10 amino acids. The germline V gene encodes CDR1 MNHNS and CDR2 SASEGT. For the CDR3, the DNA is TGTGCCACCTGGGACTTACGAGCTTTCTTT. This translates into CATWDLRAFF.

V usage is TRBV7-8 and J usage is TRBJ2-7; 10 bases are shared with TRBD2. The CDR3 totals 18 residues. V dropped 0 bases and J dropped 2; count of bases not matched to a gene: 10. Germline V CDR1 and CDR2: SGHVS, FQNEAQ. The CDR3, as DNA: TGTGCCAGCAGCTTAGCGCCGAAGCGGGAGGGCCGCACCTACGAGCAGTACTTC. As protein: CASSLAPKREGRTYEQYF. The full variable domain, in which reference TRBV7-8 and TRBJ2-7 provide the parts outside the CDR3, is GAGVSQSPRYKVAKRGQDVALRCDPISGHVSLFWYQQALGQGPEFLTYFQNEAQLDKSGLPSDRFFAERPEGSVSTLKIQRTQQEDSAVYLCASSLAPKREGRTYEQYFGPGTRLTVT.

The V and J genes are TRBV9 and TRBJ1-1; weak D call: TRBD1 (6 bases). Germline V gene lookup returns CDR1 SGDLS and CDR2 YYNGEE. The CDR3 extends over 16 amino acids. The ends were cut back, 3 bases at V and 1 base at J, with 16 bases in the middle. The CDR3 sequence is CASSGSRDNPNTEAFF. The CDR3 nucleotides read TGTGCCAGCAGCGGGAGCCGGGACAACCCGAACACTGAAGCTTTCTTT.

The rearrangement links TRBV5-1 to TRBJ1-1, with 9 positions matching TRBD1. There are 15 residues in the CDR3. Germline-derived CDR1 and CDR2 are SGHRS and YFSETQ. V was clipped by 5 bases and J by 0 bases; unmatched bases: 5. CDR3: CASRTDRGMNTEAFF. CDR3 nucleotides: TGCGCCAGCAGAACGGACAGGGGAATGAACACTGAAGCTTTCTTT.

The chain combines TRBV11-3 with TRBJ1-1, with D maybe TRBD1 (5 bases). The CDR3 is 16 amino acids. Germline-derived CDR1 and CDR2 are SGHNT and YENEEA. Trimming removed 0 bases at V and 5 bases at J, with 16 bases between. The CDR3 spells CASSLDRIGGRTEAFF. The CDR3 DNA reads TGTGCCAGCAGCTTAGATCGAATCGGGGGAAGAACTGAAGCTTTCTTT.

The chain uses TRBV5-6 and TRBJ2-7, with unresolved D. The CDR3 has 15 residues. Germline CDR1 and CDR2: SGHDT and YYEEEE. V was cut by 1 base and J by 3 bases, with 14 bases left in between. Here the CDR3 DNA reads TGTGCCAGCAGCTTGCGGCCGCCCCTTGTCTACGAGCAGTACTTC. Translation: CASSLRPPLVYEQYF.

This chain uses TRBV28 with TRBJ1-5; 9 bases match TRBD1. The germline V gene encodes CDR1 MDHEN and CDR2 SYDVKM. This CDR3 spans 14 amino acids. Trimming removed 6 bases from V and 9 bases from J; junction bases left unmatched: 9. The CDR3 loop is CASSPGQGTGPQHF. In nucleotides, the CDR3 is TGTGCCAGCAGCCCGGGACAGGGAACCGGGCCCCAGCATTTT.

This chain uses TRBV7-8 with TRBJ1-1; D ambiguous. Looked up from germline, CDR1 is SGHVS and CDR2 is FQNEAQ. V lost 2 bases and J 4 bases, leaving 14 bases between the germline ends. The CDR3 has 15 amino acids. CDR3 residues: CASSLLWGMGTEAFF. The DNA for the CDR3 is TGTGCCAGCAGCTTATTATGGGGTATGGGCACTGAAGCTTTCTTT. Looking up the rest from reference TRBV7-8 and TRBJ1-1 gives the full variable domain: GAGVSQSPRYKVAKRGQDVALRCDPISGHVSLFWYQQALGQGPEFLTYFQNEAQLDKSGLPSDRFFAERPEGSVSTLKIQRTQQEDSAVYLCASSLLWGMGTEAFFGQGTRLTVV.

The sample holds one count of this clone. The rearrangement uses TRBV12-5 and TRBJ2-7; 10 bases align to TRBD1. Trimming removed 4 bases from V and 0 bases from J; junction bases left unmatched: 3. The CDR3 runs to 15 residues. CDR1 LGHNT and CDR2 FRNRAP come from the germline V gene. The CDR3 region is CASGWTGGSSYEQYF. The CDR3 region has the DNA TGTGCTAGTGGTTGGACAGGGGGAAGCTCCTACGAGCAGTACTTC.

This chain uses TRBV28 with TRBJ2-1; 8 nucleotides match TRBD2. The ends lost 5 bases at V and 0 bases at J; junction bases unmatched: 6. Per germline, CDR1 MDHEN and CDR2 SYDVKM. The CDR3 is made up of 16 amino acids. The CDR3 region is CASSPVGTSSYNEQFF. DNA of the CDR3: TGTGCCAGCAGTCCCGTTGGGACTAGCTCCTACAATGAGCAGTTCTTC.

The chain recombines TRBV1 with TRBJ1-2. TRBV1 is given as a pseudogene. This CDR3 contains 18 residues. The CDR3 DNA reads TGCACCAGCAGCCAAAAAATCAAAGGAACGCCGGGGGACTATGGCTACACCTTC. Encoded protein: CTSSQKIKGTPGDYGYTF.

The CDR3 sequence is CASSYTTGFYEQYF. The DNA of the CDR3 is TGCGCCAGCAGCTATACGACAGGGTTCTACGAGCAGTACTTC. The chain joins TRBV5-1 to TRBJ2-7, with TRBD1 matching 7 bases. V dropped 3 bases and J dropped 3; count of bases not matched to a gene: 6. Germline V gene data show CDR1 as SGHRS and CDR2 as YFSETQ. The CDR3 loop spans 14 amino acids.

The chain links TRBV2 to TRBJ1-2, with D possibly being TRBD1 (6 bases). CDR1 and CDR2 (germline): SNHLY, FYNNEI. The CDR3 sequence is 13 residues long. V dropped 8 bases and J dropped 2 bases, with 12 bases sitting between them. CDR3 sequence: CASAPQGNYGYTF. The CDR3 region has the DNA TGTGCCAGCGCCCCCCAGGGGAACTATGGCTACACCTTC.

J is TRBJ2-5 and V is TRBV7-2; D gene ambiguous. This CDR3 region has 12 residues. V lost 5 bases, J lost 4 bases, and 8 bases lay in between. Per the germline V gene, CDR1 is SGHTA and CDR2 is FQGNSA. CDR3 DNA: TGTGCCAGCAGCCCACAAGGAGAGACCCAGTACTTC. Translating gives CASSPQGETQYF. The whole variable domain, remainder taken from reference TRBV7-2 and TRBJ2-5, is GAGVSQSPSNKVTEKGKDVELRCDPISGHTALYWYRQSLGQGLEFLIYFQGNSAPDKSGLPSDRFSAERTGGSVSTLTIQRTQQEDSAVYLCASSPQGETQYFGPGTRLLVL.

This clone was seen only a few times. The V and J genes are TRBV7-6 and TRBJ2-5; D call uncertain. CDR3 size: 15 residues. Germline CDR1 reads SGHVS; CDR2 reads FNYEAQ. V lost 7 bases and J lost 4, with 19 bases in between. The chain's CDR3 is CASTRMVRDGETQYF. CDR3 in DNA: TGTGCCAGCACGAGAATGGTCCGAGATGGAGAGACCCAGTACTTC. Full variable domain (rest looked up from reference TRBV7-6 and TRBJ2-5): GAGVSQSPRYKVTKRGQDVALRCDPISGHVSLYWYRQALGQGPEFLTYFNYEAQQDKSGLPNDRFSAERPEGSISTLTIQRTEQRDSAMYRCASTRMVRDGETQYFGPGTRLLVL.